This T cell receptor (beta chain) is from a study of T cells in Graves' hyperthyroidism and ophthalmopathy (dated by TCRdb to the late 2010s). Notes on the research overall: Peripheral blood samples were taken at the time of initial diagnosis, prior to any treatment. The paper reports TCR Vbeta CDR3 sequencing of roughly 140 peripheral blood samples: some 44 ophthalmopathy, fewer than 85 hyperthyroidism and around 17 progressor patients. Once sampling was done, hyperthyroidism patients were given methimazole at a starting dose of 30 mg daily, whereas ophthalmopathy patients were given high-dose intravenous methylprednisolone. The approximately 90 discovery patients were divided at random into training and test sets in a 7:3 ratio. To identify distinguishing TCR V-J signatures, a discovery cohort of about 100 patients was used, comprising some 45 with Graves' ophthalmopathy and 57 with stable Graves' hyperthyroidism. The study also compared thyroid tissue and blood T-cell repertoires from a handful of Graves' hyperthyroidism patients. Prospective prediction of ophthalmopathy was tested in an independent validation cohort consisting of about 20 hyperthyroidism patients and around 16 patients who later progressed to ophthalmopathy. The full study reports these points: During validation, the model predicted progression to ophthalmopathy a median of about 5.9 months ahead of onset, with approximately 70% sensitivity and 72.22% specificity. No statistical method was used to set the sample size in advance, and investigators knew the group allocation. Ophthalmopathy was separated from stable hyperthyroidism by a 13 V-J signature model, with around 88% sensitivity and about 81% specificity obtained in cross-validation and 80%/75% obtained in testing. Most expanded thyroid clonotypes (frequency above 0.001) were also found in blood, which suggests that blood repertoires may mirror thyroid immune responses.

Amplification of TCR beta CDR3 regions was carried out from RNA transcripts. The first round of RT-PCR for the TCR CDR3 was performed with the HTBI primer set and the Qiagen OneStep RT-PCR kit. Libraries were constructed in a second round of multiplex PCR, after which size selection and purification were carried out. The libraries were sequenced on an Illumina HiSeq2000 using paired-end 100 bp reads. In the source study's methods: SOAPnuke was used to process the raw data, throwing out any read that contained adapters or uncalled bases, had a mean Phred below 15, or lacked an exact constant-primer or identifier match. High-quality paired reads were merged using COPE v1.2.5, and each unique nucleotide sequence was defined as a clonotype. MiTCR v1.1 was used to align clonotypes to the IMGT TRBV, TRBD and TRBJ reference segments. The analysis included only V-J combinations with a frequency above 0.0001, which together covered over 98% of the repertoires. A TCS score was defined as the ratio between F50 (clonal expansion) and ExV (chaos), using BLOSUM62-based TCRdist between CDR3 peptides within each V-J. Welch's t-statistics and random forest reduced some 510 V-J features to 13, which were used in a naive Bayes classifier (R e1071). Through fastp at Q25 and MiXCR, TCRdb rebuilt clones from the public reads, retaining in-frame beta chains. Rows merge per CDR3 protein into single entries with the most common DNA and genes. It is TCRdb's table, rather than the study itself, that gives the V and J calls and clone size. The sample data list some 700,000 distinct CDR3 sequences, and around 16% of these were observed just once. The ten largest account for 15% to 18% of the sample.

Note on this clonotype: No cognate antigen has been identified for it. Its ends do not fully match the called genes, so a read error is possible.

Stable Graves' hyperthyroidism was defined as the absence of progression to ophthalmopathy over 18 months of follow-up. Hyperthyroidism patients were newly diagnosed, with disease duration under 2 months, and aged 18 to 65 years. Patients with uncontrolled infections, other autoimmune diseases, pregnancy or lactation were excluded. Diagnoses were based on clinical symptoms, serum thyroxine and TRAb, thyroid ultrasound and orbital computed tomography. PBMCs were separated from roughly 10 ml of fresh peripheral blood using Ficoll-Paque density gradient centrifugation. Total RNA was extracted with Trizol reagent, and quality was checked on an Agilent 2100 Bioanalyzer. The germline V gene specifies MNHNS as CDR1 and SASEGT as CDR2. Its CDR3 holds 15 amino acids, cysteine through phenylalanine. CDR3 DNA is the only sequence kept; it has 45 bases, read in frame from the first base.

The receptor was isolated from a man in his fifties or sixties with Graves' hyperthyroidism. Recombination connected TRBV6-1 to TRBJ2-7, and possibly TRBD2, on 6 matching bases. Sequenced material: blood. The nucleotide sequence reads as follows: TGTGCCAGCCAACCAGCCGGGACTTCGTCCTACGCGCAGTACTTC. It translates to CASQPAGTSSYAQYF.